A selection of T cell receptor beta chains follows, all from one sample in a study of T cells expressing NK-cell markers. TCRdb re-called the 5' RACE reads and shows each CDR3 protein once, DNA omitted. The repertoire table contains over 150,000 distinct CDR3 sequences. Sequenced material: blood T cells: a sorted CD56 or NKG2C T cell subset, CD4+ or CD8+ T cells, or bulk PBMC T cells (not recorded which). Receptors were obtained from a woman in her forties or fifties in good health. Both conserved end residues are part of each CDR3.

CDR3 protein: CATSRLPSGQGLDTQYF; V gene: TRBV15; J gene: TRBJ2-3; CDR3 length: 17
CDR3 protein: CASSWTSGSYTEQFF; V gene: TRBV5-1; J gene: TRBJ2-1; CDR3 length: 15
CDR3 protein: CASSKLYEGHEQYF; V gene: TRBV21-1; J gene: TRBJ2-7; CDR3 length: 14
CDR3 protein: CASSQTPWEGYTF; V gene: TRBV12-3/TRBV12-4; J gene: TRBJ1-2; CDR3 length: 13
CDR3 protein: CASSNRDRDRPFGANVLTF; V gene: TRBV21-1; J gene: TRBJ2-6; CDR3 length: 19
CDR3 protein: CASSGPGDTEAFF; V gene: TRBV2; J gene: TRBJ1-1; CDR3 length: 13
CDR3 protein: CASSLTDPGGYTF; V gene: TRBV12-3/TRBV12-4; J gene: TRBJ1-2; CDR3 length: 13
CDR3 protein: CASSVLGDSNEQFF; V gene: TRBV7-2; J gene: TRBJ2-1; CDR3 length: 14
CDR3 protein: CASSQVRDEQYF; V gene: TRBV3-1; J gene: TRBJ2-7; CDR3 length: 12
CDR3 protein: CASSASWGLAGGEQFF; V gene: TRBV9; J gene: TRBJ2-1; CDR3 length: 16
CDR3 protein: CASSPGQGHTEAFF; V gene: TRBV7-6; J gene: TRBJ1-1; CDR3 length: 14